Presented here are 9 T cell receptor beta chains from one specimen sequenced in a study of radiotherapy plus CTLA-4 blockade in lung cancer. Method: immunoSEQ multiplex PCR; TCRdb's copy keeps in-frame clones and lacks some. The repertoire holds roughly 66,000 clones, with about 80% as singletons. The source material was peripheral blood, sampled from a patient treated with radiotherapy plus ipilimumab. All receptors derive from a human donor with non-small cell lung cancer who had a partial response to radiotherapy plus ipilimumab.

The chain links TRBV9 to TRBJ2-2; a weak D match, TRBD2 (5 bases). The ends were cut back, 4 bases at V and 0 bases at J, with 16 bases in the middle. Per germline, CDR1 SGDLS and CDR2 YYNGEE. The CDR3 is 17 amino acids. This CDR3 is CASSPPGIAANTGELFF. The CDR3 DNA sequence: TGTGCCAGCAGCCCTCCCGGGATAGCAGCGAACACCGGGGAGCTGTTTTTT. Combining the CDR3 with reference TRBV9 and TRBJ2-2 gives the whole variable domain DSGVTQTPKHLITATGQRVTLRCSPRSGDLSVYWYQQSLDQGLQFLIQYYNGEERAKGNILERFSAQQFPDLHSELNLSSLELGDSALYFCASSPPGIAANTGELFFGEGSRLTVL.

In DNA, the CDR3 is TGCGCCAGCAGCCGGGACAGGGGTCCCGATGAGCAGTTCTTC. This sequence encodes CASSRDRGPDEQFF. V gene TRBV5-1 combines with J gene TRBJ2-1; the match to TRBD1 covers 10 bases. The CDR3 contains 14 residues. Per germline, CDR1 SGHRS and CDR2 YFSETQ. V lost 4 bases, J lost 8 bases, and 6 bases stayed unmatched.

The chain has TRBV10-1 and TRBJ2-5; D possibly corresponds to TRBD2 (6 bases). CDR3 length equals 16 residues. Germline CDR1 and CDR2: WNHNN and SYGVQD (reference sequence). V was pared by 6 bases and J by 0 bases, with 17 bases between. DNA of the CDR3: TGCGCCAGCAGCCCCGGGGGTGGGACGCACCAAGAGACCCAGTACTTC. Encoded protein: CASSPGGGTHQETQYF.

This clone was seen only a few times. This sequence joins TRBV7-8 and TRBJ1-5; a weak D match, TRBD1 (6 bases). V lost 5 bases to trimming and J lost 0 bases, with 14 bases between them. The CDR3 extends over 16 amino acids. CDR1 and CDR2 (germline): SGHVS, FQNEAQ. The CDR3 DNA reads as TGTGCCAGCAGCCCGGAGGGGGGGTATAGCAATCAGCCCCAGCATTTT. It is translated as CASSPEGGYSNQPQHF.

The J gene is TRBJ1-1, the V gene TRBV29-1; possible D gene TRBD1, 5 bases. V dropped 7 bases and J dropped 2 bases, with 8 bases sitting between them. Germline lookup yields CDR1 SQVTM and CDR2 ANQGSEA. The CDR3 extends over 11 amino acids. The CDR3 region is CSAGTNTEAFF. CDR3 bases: TGCAGCGCAGGGACTAACACTGAAGCTTTCTTT. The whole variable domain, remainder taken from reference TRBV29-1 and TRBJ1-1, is SAVISQKPSRDICQRGTSLTIQCQVDSQVTMMFWYRQQPGQSLTLIATANQGSEATYESGFVIDKFPISRPNLTFSTLTVSNMSPEDSSIYLCSAGTNTEAFFGQGTRLTVV.

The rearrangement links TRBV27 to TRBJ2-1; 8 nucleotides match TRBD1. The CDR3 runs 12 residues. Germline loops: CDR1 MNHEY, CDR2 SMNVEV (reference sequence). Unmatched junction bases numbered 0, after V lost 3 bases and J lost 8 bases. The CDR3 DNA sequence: TGTGCCAGCAGTTTCAGGGGGCATGAGCAGTTCTTC. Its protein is CASSFRGHEQFF.

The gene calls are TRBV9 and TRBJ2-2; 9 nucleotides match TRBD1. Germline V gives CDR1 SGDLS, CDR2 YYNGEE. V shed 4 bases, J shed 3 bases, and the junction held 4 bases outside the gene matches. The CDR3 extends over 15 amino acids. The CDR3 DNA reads TGTGCCAGCAGCCAGCGGACAGGGGACACCGGGGAGCTGTTTTTT. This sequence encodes CASSQRTGDTGELFF.

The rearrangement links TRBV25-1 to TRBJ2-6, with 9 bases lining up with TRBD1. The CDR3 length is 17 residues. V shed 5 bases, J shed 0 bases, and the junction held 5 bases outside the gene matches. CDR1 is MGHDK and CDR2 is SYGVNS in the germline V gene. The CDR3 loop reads CASSWDRVGSGANVLTF. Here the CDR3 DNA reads TGTGCCAGCAGTTGGGACAGGGTAGGCTCTGGGGCCAACGTCCTGACTTTC.

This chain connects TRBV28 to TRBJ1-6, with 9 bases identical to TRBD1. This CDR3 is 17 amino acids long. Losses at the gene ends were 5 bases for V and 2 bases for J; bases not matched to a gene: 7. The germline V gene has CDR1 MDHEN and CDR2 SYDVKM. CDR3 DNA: TGTGCCAGCAGTATAGGACAGGGGACGGCCTATAATTCACCCCTCCACTTT. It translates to CASSIGQGTAYNSPLHF. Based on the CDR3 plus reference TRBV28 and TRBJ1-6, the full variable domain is DVKVTQSSRYLVKRTGEKVFLECVQDMDHENMFWYRQDPGLGLRLIYFSYDVKMKEKGDIPEGYSVSREKKERFSLILESASTNQTSMYLCASSIGQGTAYNSPLHFGNGTRLTVT.